The rows below give T cell receptor beta chains drawn from one sample of a study of T cells after yellow fever vaccination. One entry per CDR3 protein, called by TCRdb with MiXCR from the 5' RACE reads. The profile shows under 600,000 distinct CDR3 sequences, 21% of them singletons. Here the sequenced sample was PBMCs, taken 21 days after the first yellow fever vaccination. The receptors were gathered from a man younger than 30 who received the YFV17D yellow fever vaccine. Each CDR3 is given with its conserved first and last residue. Fields, in order: J gene, clone size, V gene, D gene, CDR3 protein, CDR3 DNA. The D gene is left open where the match is weak. Size values are once, few and many counts, or a class for expanded clones, and some rows have none.

>TRBJ2-1|NA|TRBV4-2|TRBD2
CASSQVFAGGYNEQFF
TGTGCCAGCAGCCAAGTATTCGCGGGGGGTTACAATGAGCAGTTCTTC
>TRBJ1-2|many|TRBV30|TRBD1
CAWSGTGTYGYTF
TGTGCCTGGAGTGGGACAGGGACTTATGGCTACACCTTC
>TRBJ2-5|few|TRBV5-1|NA
CASSFGTNQETQYF
TGCGCCAGCAGCTTCGGGACAAATCAAGAGACCCAGTACTTC
>TRBJ2-2|NA|TRBV20-1|TRBD2
CSSPGAGGTGELFF
TGCAGTTCCCCCGGAGCGGGGGGCACCGGGGAGCTGTTTTTT
>TRBJ2-2|many|TRBV18|TRBD1
CASSQGTDTGELFF
TGTGCCAGCTCGCAAGGGACAGACACCGGGGAGCTGTTTTTT
>TRBJ1-1|many|TRBV12-3/TRBV12-4|NA
CASSPGRVTEAFF
TGTGCCAGCAGCCCGGGTCGGGTCACTGAAGCTTTCTTT
>TRBJ1-1|few|TRBV20-1|NA
CSAGRGAGNTEAFF
TGCAGTGCTGGAAGGGGGGCGGGGAACACTGAAGCTTTCTTT
>TRBJ2-7|few|TRBV15|NA
CATSRDPSGAGLLSSYEQYF
TGTGCCACCAGCAGAGATCCATCAGGGGCAGGACTCCTTTCTTCCTACGAGCAGTACTTC
>TRBJ2-7|few|TRBV7-2|TRBD2
CASSLGFTSGGAHEQYF
TGTGCCAGCAGCTTAGGGTTTACTAGCGGGGGGGCCCACGAGCAGTACTTC
>TRBJ2-7|few|TRBV4-3|TRBD1
CASSQEDRARNEQYF
TGCGCCAGCAGCCAGGAGGACAGGGCCCGGAACGAGCAGTACTTC
>TRBJ2-5|NA|TRBV6-1|TRBD1
CASSADRVGTQYF
TGTGCCAGCAGTGCGGACAGGGTGGGGACCCAGTACTTC
>TRBJ1-5|NA|TRBV27|TRBD1
CASSPIQGGQPQHF
TGTGCCAGCAGTCCGATACAGGGGGGTCAGCCCCAGCATTTT
>TRBJ2-5|NA|TRBV7-2|NA
CASSLGSWAQYF
TGTGCCAGCAGCTTAGGGTCGTGGGCCCAGTACTTC
>TRBJ2-1|many|TRBV7-2|NA
CASSLASNEQFF
TGTGCCAGCAGCTTAGCTAGCAATGAGCAGTTCTTC
>TRBJ2-5|NA|TRBV4-3|NA
CASSQDWTGGPETQYF
TGCGCCAGCAGCCAAGATTGGACGGGGGGCCCAGAGACCCAGTACTTC
>TRBJ2-2|NA|TRBV2|NA
CASSGVAGVDTGELFF
TGTGCCAGCAGTGGGGTAGCCGGCGTGGACACCGGGGAGCTGTTTTTT
>TRBJ2-5|NA|TRBV5-1|TRBD1
CASSTGTGAETQYF
TGCGCCAGCAGCACGGGGACAGGGGCCGAGACCCAGTACTTC
>TRBJ2-5|NA|TRBV11-2|TRBD2
CASSSPLGLAELETQYF
TGTGCCAGCAGCTCCCCCTTAGGACTAGCGGAATTGGAGACCCAGTACTTC
>TRBJ2-1|NA|TRBV6-2/TRBV6-3|TRBD2
CASSYWTSGNEQFF
TGTGCCAGCAGTTACTGGACTAGCGGCAATGAGCAGTTCTTC
>TRBJ2-7|NA|TRBV9|TRBD2
CASSVRGGRTYEQYF
TGTGCCAGCAGCGTTCGGGGGGGCCGAACGTACGAGCAGTACTTC
>TRBJ2-3|few|TRBV13|NA
CASSLRGTYTQYF
TGTGCCAGCAGCTTACGGGGGACCTATACGCAGTATTTT
>TRBJ2-7|few|TRBV7-9|NA
CASSSYVIADYEQYF
TGTGCCAGCAGCTCCTACGTAATAGCTGACTACGAGCAGTACTTC
>TRBJ1-3|NA|TRBV20-1|NA
CSARDPGNTIYF
TGCAGTGCTAGAGATCCCGGAAACACCATATATTTT
>TRBJ1-1|NA|TRBV12-3/TRBV12-4|NA
CASREWGADKAFF
TGTGCCAGCAGAGAATGGGGGGCGGATAAAGCTTTCTTT